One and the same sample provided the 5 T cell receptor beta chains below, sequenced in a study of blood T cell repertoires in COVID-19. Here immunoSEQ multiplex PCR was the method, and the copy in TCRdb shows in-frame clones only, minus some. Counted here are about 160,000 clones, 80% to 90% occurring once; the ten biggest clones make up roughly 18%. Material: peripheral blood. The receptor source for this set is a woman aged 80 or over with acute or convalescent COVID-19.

The chain's CDR3 is CASSPDISYNSPLHF. The CDR3 DNA reads TGTGCCAGCAGCCCTGACATCTCCTATAATTCACCCCTCCACTTT. The rearrangement joins TRBV11-2 to TRBJ1-6; D remains unclear. Trimming removed 5 bases at V and 0 bases at J, with 8 bases between. The germline V gene has CDR1 SGHAT and CDR2 FQNNGV. The CDR3 runs 15 residues.

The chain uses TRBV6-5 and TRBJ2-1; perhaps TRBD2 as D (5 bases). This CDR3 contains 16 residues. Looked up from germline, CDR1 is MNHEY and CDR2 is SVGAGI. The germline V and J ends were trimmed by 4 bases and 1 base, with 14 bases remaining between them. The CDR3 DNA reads TGTGCCAGCAGTTTTTCGGGGTCGGGGTCCTACAATGAGCAGTTCTTC. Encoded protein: CASSFSGSGSYNEQFF.

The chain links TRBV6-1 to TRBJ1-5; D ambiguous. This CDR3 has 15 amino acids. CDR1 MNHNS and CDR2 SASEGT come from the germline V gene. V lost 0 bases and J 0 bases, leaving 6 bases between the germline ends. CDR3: CASSEAYYSNQPQHF. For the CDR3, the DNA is TGTGCCAGCAGTGAAGCGTACTATAGCAATCAGCCCCAGCATTTT.

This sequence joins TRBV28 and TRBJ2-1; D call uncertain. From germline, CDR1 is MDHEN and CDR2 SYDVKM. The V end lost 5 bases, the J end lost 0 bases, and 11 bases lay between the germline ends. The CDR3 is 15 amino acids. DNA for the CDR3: TGTGCCAGCAGTGCGCTAATTAGCTCCTACAATGAGCAGTTCTTC. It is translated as CASSALISSYNEQFF.

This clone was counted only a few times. In nucleotides, the CDR3 is TGTGCCAGCAGGAGGTGGAACAGGGGGAAGGATGGCTACACCTTC. It translates to CASRRWNRGKDGYTF. The chain has TRBV13 and TRBJ1-2; TRBD1 matches at 8 bases. Germline CDR1 is PRHDT and CDR2 is FYEKMQ (reference sequence). The CDR3 sequence is 15 residues long. The J segment lost 6 bases and the V segment lost 6 bases, leaving 12 bases of the junction unmatched.